Listed here are 2 T cell receptor beta chains from one sample, sequenced in a study of CD8 T cells in ankylosing spondylitis. Whole-study findings and limits: A motif in TCR beta, a set of roughly 8 highly homologous variants, appeared characteristic of ankylosing spondylitis blood.

These receptors are not linked to any known antigen. TCRdb ran MiXCR on the 5' RACE reads and lists one entry per CDR3 protein. The sample has 670,000 or so distinct CDR3 sequences, 19% seen once. Sequences were obtained from blood, either unsorted or a sorted T cell fraction (not recorded which). Receptor source: a male donor with ankylosing spondylitis.

The rearrangement uses TRBV20-1 and TRBJ2-2; 12 bases map to TRBD2. The germline CDR1 and CDR2 sequences are DFQATT and SNEGSKA (reference sequence). Trimming took 6 bases from V and 2 from J; bases not matched to a gene: 1. The CDR3 length is 14 residues. CDR3 in amino acids: CSATSGGNTGELFF. DNA for the CDR3: TGCAGTGCGACTAGCGGGGGAAACACCGGGGAGCTGTTTTTT.

The chain employs TRBV6-2 or TRBV6-3 and TRBJ1-2; no clear D gene. The CDR3 sequence is 14 residues long. The germline V gene has CDR1 MNHEY and CDR2 SVGEGT. Trimming stripped 0 bases from V and 2 bases from J, with 7 bases between. The CDR3 DNA reads TGTGCCAGCAGTTACTCGAACAGCAACTATGGCTACACCTTC. Translated, it gives CASSYSNSNYGYTF.